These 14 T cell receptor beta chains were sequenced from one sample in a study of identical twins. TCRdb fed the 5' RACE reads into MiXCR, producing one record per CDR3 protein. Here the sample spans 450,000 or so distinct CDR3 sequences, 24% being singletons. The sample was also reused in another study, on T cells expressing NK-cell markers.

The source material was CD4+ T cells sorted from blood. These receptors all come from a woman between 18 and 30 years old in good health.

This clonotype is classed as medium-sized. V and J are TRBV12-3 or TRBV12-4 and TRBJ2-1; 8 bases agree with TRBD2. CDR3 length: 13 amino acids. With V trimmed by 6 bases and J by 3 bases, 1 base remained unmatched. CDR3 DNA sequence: TGTGCCAGCAGGCGGGAGGACTACAATGAGCAGTTCTTC. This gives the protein CASRREDYNEQFF.

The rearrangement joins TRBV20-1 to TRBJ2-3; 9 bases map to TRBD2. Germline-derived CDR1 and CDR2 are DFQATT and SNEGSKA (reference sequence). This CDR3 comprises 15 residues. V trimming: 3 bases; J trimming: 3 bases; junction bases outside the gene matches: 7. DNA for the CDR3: TGCAGTGCTAGCGGAGCGGGAGGTGTGACAGATACGCAGTATTTT. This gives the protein CSASGAGGVTDTQYF.

Written as DNA, the CDR3 is TGTGCCTGGTACCGGACTAGCGGGAGTCCTGAGACCCAGTACTTC. Protein product: CAWYRTSGSPETQYF. V gene TRBV30 combines with J gene TRBJ2-5; the match to TRBD2 covers 13 bases. Germline trimming cut 5 bases from V and 5 bases from J; bases unmatched to any gene: 8. CDR1 is GTSNPN and CDR2 is SVGIG in the germline V gene (reference sequence). The CDR3 is 15 amino acids. The variable domain in full, completed from reference TRBV30 and TRBJ2-5, reads SQTIHQWPATLVQPVGSPLSLECTVEGTSNPNLYWYRQAAGRGLQLLFYSVGIGQISSEVPQNLSASRPQDRQFILSSKKLLLSDSGFYLCAWYRTSGSPETQYFGPGTRLLVL.

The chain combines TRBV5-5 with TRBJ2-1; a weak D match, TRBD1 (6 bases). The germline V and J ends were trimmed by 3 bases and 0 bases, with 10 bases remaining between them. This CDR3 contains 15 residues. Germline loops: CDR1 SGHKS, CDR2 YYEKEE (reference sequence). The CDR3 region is CASSWTVSSYNEQFF. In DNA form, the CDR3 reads TGTGCCAGCAGCTGGACAGTAAGCTCCTACAATGAGCAGTTCTTC.

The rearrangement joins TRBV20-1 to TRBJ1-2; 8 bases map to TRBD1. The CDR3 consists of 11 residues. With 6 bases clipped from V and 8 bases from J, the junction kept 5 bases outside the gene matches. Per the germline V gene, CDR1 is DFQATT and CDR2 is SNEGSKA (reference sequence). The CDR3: CSAGQGSGYTF. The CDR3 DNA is TGCAGTGCCGGACAGGGAAGCGGCTACACCTTC.

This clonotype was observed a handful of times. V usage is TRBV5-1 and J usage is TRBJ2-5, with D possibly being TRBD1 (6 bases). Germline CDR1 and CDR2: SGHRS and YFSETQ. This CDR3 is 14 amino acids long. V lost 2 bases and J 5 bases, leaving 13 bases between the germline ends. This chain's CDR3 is CASSFSRGFETQYF. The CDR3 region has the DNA TGCGCCAGCAGCTTTTCCAGGGGATTTGAGACCCAGTACTTC.

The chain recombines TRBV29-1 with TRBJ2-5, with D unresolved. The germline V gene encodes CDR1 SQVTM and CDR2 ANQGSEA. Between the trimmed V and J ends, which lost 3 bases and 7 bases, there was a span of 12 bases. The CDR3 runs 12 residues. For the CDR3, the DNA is TGCAGCGTTGACATGGGCGGAACGACCCAGTACTTC. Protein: CSVDMGGTTQYF.

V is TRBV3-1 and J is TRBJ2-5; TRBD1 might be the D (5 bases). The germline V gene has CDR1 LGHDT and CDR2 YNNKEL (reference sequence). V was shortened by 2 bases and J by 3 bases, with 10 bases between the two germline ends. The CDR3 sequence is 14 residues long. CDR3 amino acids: CASSQSEGEETQYF. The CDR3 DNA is TGTGCCAGCAGCCAATCGGAAGGGGAAGAGACCCAGTACTTC.

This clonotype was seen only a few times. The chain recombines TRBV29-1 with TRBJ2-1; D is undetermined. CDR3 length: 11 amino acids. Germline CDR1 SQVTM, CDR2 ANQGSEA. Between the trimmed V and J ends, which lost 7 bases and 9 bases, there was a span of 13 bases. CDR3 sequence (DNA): TGCAGCGCCTCGATGTCTGGTGAGCAGTTCTTC. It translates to CSASMSGEQFF.

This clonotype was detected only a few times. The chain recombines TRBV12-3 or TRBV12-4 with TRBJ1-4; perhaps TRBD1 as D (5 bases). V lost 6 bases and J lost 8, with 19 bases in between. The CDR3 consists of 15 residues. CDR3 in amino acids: CASRPRTPLREKLFF. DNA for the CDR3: TGTGCCAGCAGACCCCGGACACCTCTACGGGAAAAACTGTTTTTT.

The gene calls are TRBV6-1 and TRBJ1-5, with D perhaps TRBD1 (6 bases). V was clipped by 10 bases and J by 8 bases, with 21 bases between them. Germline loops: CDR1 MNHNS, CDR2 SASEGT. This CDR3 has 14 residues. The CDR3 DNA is TGTGCCACGTGGAGGGGGGGGCCTCGCGAGCCCCAGCATTTT. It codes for CATWRGGPREPQHF.

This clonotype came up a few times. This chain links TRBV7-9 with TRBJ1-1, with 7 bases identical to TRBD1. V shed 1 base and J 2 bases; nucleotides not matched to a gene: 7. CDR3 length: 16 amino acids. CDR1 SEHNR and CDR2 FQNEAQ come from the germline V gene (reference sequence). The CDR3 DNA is TGTGCCAGCAGCTTAGGCTACCGGGACAGAAACACTGAAGCTTTCTTT. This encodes CASSLGYRDRNTEAFF.

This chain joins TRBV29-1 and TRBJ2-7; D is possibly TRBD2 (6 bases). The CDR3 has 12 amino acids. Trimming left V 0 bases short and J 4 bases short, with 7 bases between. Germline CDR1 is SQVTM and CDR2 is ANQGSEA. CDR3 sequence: CSVEELAYEQYF. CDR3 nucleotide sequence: TGCAGCGTTGAAGAACTAGCTTACGAGCAGTACTTC.

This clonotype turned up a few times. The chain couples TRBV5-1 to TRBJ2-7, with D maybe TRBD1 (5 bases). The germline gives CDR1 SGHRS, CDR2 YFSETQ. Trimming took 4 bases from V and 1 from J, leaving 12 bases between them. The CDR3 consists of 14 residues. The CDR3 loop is CASSSQGRSYEQYF. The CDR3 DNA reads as TGCGCCAGCAGCAGCCAGGGTCGTTCCTACGAGCAGTACTTC.